Described below is a single TCR beta chain sequence and its context. Its antigen is still unknown. Profiling that covered TCR beta VDJ and CDR3 relied on genomic DNA as its template. TCRdb re-derived calls from the reads in MiXCR, one entry per CDR3 protein. The profile covers about 150,000 distinct CDR3 sequences, with roughly 54% appearing a single time and roughly 12% taken by the ten largest. An expansion of CD8+CD57+ cells by flow cytometry had been shown in patients chosen for sequencing. The data derive from a study of CD8+CD57+ T cells in acquired aplastic anemia. Study-wide results and caveats: CD8+ Simpson's diversity in patients was not significantly different from that in controls.

The sequenced sample was sorted CD4+, CD8+, or CD8+CD57+ T cells (not recorded which) from PBMCs. The source of this sequence is a human donor with aplastic anemia.

The DNA for the CDR3 is TGCAGTGCTAGAGCTGGGTATGGCTACACCTTC. Translation: CSARAGYGYTF. The rearrangement joins TRBV20-1 to TRBJ1-2; no firm D call. V was shortened by 1 base and J by 5 bases, with 5 bases between the two germline ends. There are 11 residues in the CDR3. Germline CDR1 and CDR2: DFQATT and SNEGSKA (reference sequence).